This is a list of T cell receptor beta chains from one sample in a study of T cells in Graves' hyperthyroidism and ophthalmopathy. TCRdb passed the multiplex PCR reads through MiXCR, listing each CDR3 protein once. Of about 330,000 distinct CDR3 sequences listed, approximately 14% are singletons. Material: blood. The receptor source for this set is a woman in her thirties or forties with Graves' ophthalmopathy. Each CDR3 is given with its conserved first and last residue. D genes are given only for firm matches. Clone size, where shown, is once, few, many, or a class for clones that have expanded.

j_call d_call clone_size v_call cdr3_aa cdr3_nt
TRBJ1-1 - many TRBV27 CASSFYWGTPEAFF TGTGCCAGCAGTTTTTATTGGGGGACCCCTGAAGCTTTCTTT
TRBJ1-1 TRBD1 - TRBV2 CASRATGWWTEAFF TGTGCCAGCAGAGCGACAGGGTGGTGGACTGAAGCTTTCTTT
TRBJ1-4 - - TRBV4-1 CASSQDTPATNEKLFF TGCGCCAGCAGCCAAGATACCCCTGCAACTAATGAAAAACTGTTTTTT
TRBJ1-4 - many TRBV7-8 CASSLGGRVDPSNEKLFF TGTGCCAGCAGCTTAGGCGGCAGGGTGGACCCCTCTAATGAAAAACTGTTTTTT
TRBJ2-2 - few TRBV5-4 CASSFRPGGNTGELFF TGTGCCAGCAGCTTCCGTCCGGGCGGGAACACCGGGGAGCTGTTTTTT
TRBJ1-1 - many TRBV19 CASSIVYRTEAFF TGTGCCAGTAGTATAGTTTACCGAACTGAAGCTTTCTTT
TRBJ2-5 - few TRBV4-1 CASSQGSGQETQYF TGCGCCAGCAGCCAAGGCAGCGGACAAGAGACCCAGTACTTC
TRBJ1-2 - - TRBV20-1 CSAMQTGSYGYTF TGCAGTGCTATGCAGACGGGTAGCTATGGCTACACCTTC
TRBJ1-2 TRBD1 many TRBV6-5 CASSYSRTGDYGYTF TGTGCCAGCAGTTACTCCCGGACAGGAGACTATGGCTACACCTTC
TRBJ2-7 TRBD2 many TRBV4-2 CASSQEPRLAGAYEQYF TGTGCCAGCAGCCAGGAACCTCGACTAGCGGGAGCCTACGAGCAGTACTTC
TRBJ1-4 - - TRBV20-1 CSAWWIADEKLFF TGCAGTGCTTGGTGGATTGCAGATGAAAAACTGTTTTTT
TRBJ2-5 - - TRBV18 CASSPVSVKQETQYF TGTGCCAGCTCACCAGTATCAGTCAAACAAGAGACCCAGTACTTC
TRBJ2-7 TRBD1 many TRBV28 CATLTGDSYEQYF TGTGCCACCTTGACAGGGGACTCCTACGAGCAGTACTTC
TRBJ2-5 - - TRBV20-1 CSPPHNQETQYF TGCAGTCCACCCCACAACCAAGAGACCCAGTACTTC
TRBJ2-7 TRBD2 - TRBV11-2 CASAGTSGTYEQYF TGTGCCAGCGCCGGGACTAGCGGTACCTACGAGCAGTACTTC
TRBJ1-5 TRBD1 few TRBV28 CASSLVTGSYQPQHF TGTGCCAGCAGTTTGGTGACAGGGAGTTATCAGCCCCAGCATTTT
TRBJ2-3 - many TRBV3-1 CASSQPPVGTQYF TGTGCCAGCAGCCAACCGCCAGTAGGTACGCAGTATTTT
TRBJ2-1 TRBD2 - TRBV9 CASSVGGRAWNEQFF TGTGCCAGCAGCGTAGGTGGGAGGGCATGGAATGAGCAGTTCTTC
TRBJ2-3 TRBD2 - TRBV12-3/TRBV12-4 CASSLALLAGGITYTQYF TGTGCCAGCAGTTTAGCTCTACTAGCGGGGGGAATTACATATACGCAGTATTTT
TRBJ1-5 TRBD1 many TRBV12-3/TRBV12-4 CASKTGGQPQHF TGTGCCAGCAAGACAGGGGGCCAGCCCCAGCATTTT
TRBJ2-7 - many TRBV14 CASSRGPGLGQWQYF TGTGCCAGCAGCCGGGGACCGGGACTGGGGCAATGGCAGTACTTC
TRBJ1-1 - many TRBV5-1 CASSLVPGMNTEAFF TGCGCCAGCAGCTTGGTTCCAGGTATGAACACTGAAGCTTTCTTT
TRBJ1-1 - many TRBV19 CASSSREPGTEAFF TGTGCCAGTAGTTCGCGGGAGCCTGGCACTGAAGCTTTCTTT
TRBJ1-2 - many TRBV11-1 CASSLLTGYGYTF TGTGCCAGCAGCTTACTTACAGGTTATGGCTACACCTTC